This entry lists 19 T cell receptor beta chains sequenced from one sample in a study of early T cells in non-severe SARS-CoV-2 infection. A single record per CDR3 protein comes from TCRdb applying MiXCR to the 5' RACE reads. The data show nearly 95,000 distinct CDR3 sequences, with approximately 17% seen just once and 5% to 5.5% held by the top ten. The sequencing here drew on whole blood, taken at baseline. These TCRs come from an adult who was a healthcare worker with PCR-confirmed SARS-CoV-2 infection or an uninfected control (not recorded which).

The gene calls are TRBV6-5 and TRBJ1-1, with unresolved D. V shed 7 bases and J shed 9 bases, with 18 bases lying between them. Germline V gene lookup returns CDR1 MNHEY and CDR2 SVGAGI. The CDR3 contains 13 residues. CDR3 residues: CASTTSGSEKAFF. The DNA of the CDR3 is TGTGCCAGCACCACCTCTGGATCGGAGAAAGCTTTCTTT.

This clonotype was found a few times. This chain links TRBV19 with TRBJ2-1; the match to TRBD2 covers 7 bases. The CDR3 spans 15 residues. J was trimmed by 2 bases and V by 3 bases; bases with no gene match: 4. CDR1 and CDR2 from the germline V gene are LNHDA and SQIVND (reference sequence). This CDR3 is CASSISAGTYNEQFF. DNA of the CDR3: TGTGCCAGTAGTATTTCAGCGGGGACCTACAATGAGCAGTTCTTC.

This clonotype was counted ten times or more. The rearrangement uses TRBV14 and TRBJ1-2, with D possibly matching TRBD1 (6 bases). Trimming shortened V by 6 bases and J by 4 bases, and 15 bases separated the two germline ends. The CDR3 is made up of 14 amino acids. The V gene's germline CDR1 is SGHDN and CDR2 FVKESK. In nucleotides, the CDR3 is TGTGCCAGCAGATTCTTGGGGGGCGCCTATGGCTACACCTTC. It yields the protein CASRFLGGAYGYTF.

This clonotype was seen a few times. The chain has TRBV5-1 and TRBJ2-1, with TRBD1 matching 8 bases. This CDR3 spans 15 amino acids. With V trimmed by 8 bases and J by 7 bases, 14 bases remained unmatched. The germline V gene has CDR1 SGHRS and CDR2 YFSETQ. The CDR3 region is CASSLQGARENEQFF. CDR3 coding DNA: TGCGCCAGTTCCCTCCAGGGGGCCCGGGAGAATGAGCAGTTCTTC.

The genes are TRBV5-1 and TRBJ1-3; no firm D call. V lost 0 bases, J lost 0 bases, and 13 bases lay in between. This CDR3 comprises 17 residues. The germline V gene has CDR1 SGHRS and CDR2 YFSETQ. The CDR3 DNA follows: TGCGCCAGCAGCTTGGTGTCTTTGGGTCTCTCTGGAAACACCATATATTTT. It yields the protein CASSLVSLGLSGNTIYF.

The chain uses TRBV19 and TRBJ2-7, with a weak D call TRBD2 (6 bases). Trimming took off 5 bases at V and 7 bases at J, with 21 bases between the two ends. This CDR3 spans 15 amino acids. The germline V gene encodes CDR1 LNHDA and CDR2 SQIVND (reference sequence). CDR3 residues: CASSPSGRPEGEQYF. As DNA, the CDR3 is TGTGCCAGTAGTCCGAGTGGTCGACCGGAGGGGGAGCAGTACTTC.

This clonotype was picked up a small number of times. The CDR3 reads CASSFWKQETQYF. CDR3 DNA: TGTGCCAGCAGCTTCTGGAAACAAGAGACCCAGTACTTC. The chain joins TRBV13 to TRBJ2-5; D is ambiguous. Germline CDR1 is PRHDT and CDR2 is FYEKMQ (reference sequence). Between the trimmed V and J ends, which lost 3 bases and 2 bases, there was a span of 7 bases. The CDR3 is 13 amino acids.

This clonotype has ten or more counts. The rearrangement uses TRBV20-1 and TRBJ1-5; a weak D match, TRBD1 (6 bases). The ends were cut back, 5 bases at V and 6 bases at J, with 20 bases in the middle. Germline V gene data show CDR1 as DFQATT and CDR2 as SNEGSKA (reference sequence). CDR3 size: 15 residues. The CDR3 sequence: CSASPPGHLSQPQHF. CDR3 nucleotide sequence: TGCAGTGCTTCACCTCCGGGACATCTTAGTCAGCCCCAGCATTTT.

This clonotype has a handful of counts. V and J are TRBV7-3 and TRBJ2-3; TRBD2 is a possible D gene (5 bases). Trimming stripped 1 base from V and 15 bases from J, with 14 bases between. The germline gives CDR1 SGHTA, CDR2 FQGTGA. This CDR3 comprises 12 residues. CDR3 loop: CASSLIGEEVYF. Written as DNA, the CDR3 is TGTGCCAGCAGCTTAATCGGGGAAGAGGTATATTTT.

CDR3 nucleotide sequence: TGTGCCAGCAGTGAAGTAGCTGGGCGTCGCAACATTCAGTACTTC. As protein: CASSEVAGRRNIQYF. The genes are TRBV2 and TRBJ2-4; the D is unclear. This CDR3 has 15 amino acids. V lost 1 base and J lost 7, with 14 bases in between. The V gene's germline CDR1 is SNHLY and CDR2 FYNNEI. The full variable domain, rest sourced from reference TRBV2 and TRBJ2-4, is EPEVTQTPSHQVTQMGQEVILRCVPISNHLYFYWYRQILGQKVEFLVSFYNNEISEKSEIFDDQFSVERPDGSNFTLKIRSTKLEDSAMYFCASSEVAGRRNIQYFGAGTRLSVL.

This clonotype was observed a few times. The V call is TRBV5-1, the J call TRBJ2-2, with D uncertain. V dropped 2 bases and J dropped 5 bases, with 13 bases sitting between them. CDR3 size: 15 residues. CDR1 SGHRS and CDR2 YFSETQ come from the germline V gene. Here the CDR3 DNA reads TGCGCCAGCAGCTTCAACGTAATCGGGACCGGGGAGCTGTTTTTT. It yields the protein CASSFNVIGTGELFF.

This clonotype has just a few counts. The rearrangement uses TRBV7-3 and TRBJ2-3; D might be TRBD1 or TRBD2, each matching 6 bases. The CDR3 length is 13 residues. V was shortened by 5 bases and J by 8 bases, with 14 bases between the two germline ends. Germline CDR1 SGHTA, CDR2 FQGTGA. DNA for the CDR3: TGTGCCAGCAGCCTTGACAAGGGGGGTACGCAGTATTTT. Residues: CASSLDKGGTQYF.

This clonotype was observed a few times. The chain couples TRBV6-5 to TRBJ2-3; D might be TRBD1 or TRBD2, each matching 5 bases. Trimming removed 5 bases from V and 6 bases from J, with 15 bases in between. Germline CDR1 is MNHEY and CDR2 is SVGAGI. This CDR3 has 14 amino acids. The CDR3, as DNA: TGTGCCAGCAGTCGCTTTAGGGGACCCGATACGCAGTATTTT. Its protein is CASSRFRGPDTQYF.

The V gene is TRBV20-1, the J gene TRBJ2-7; 10 bases map to TRBD2. This CDR3 has 12 amino acids. CDR1 is DFQATT and CDR2 is SNEGSKA in the germline V gene (reference sequence). The V and J ends lost 5 bases and 5 bases, in that order; junction bases with no gene match: 3. Here the CDR3 reads CSAAGLANEQYF. CDR3 nucleotides: TGCAGTGCTGCGGGACTAGCGAACGAGCAGTACTTC.

This clonotype was counted only a few times. The genes are TRBV9 and TRBJ2-1; D is unresolved. The germline gives CDR1 SGDLS, CDR2 YYNGEE. With 0 bases removed from V and 5 bases from J, the gap between germline ends came to 3 bases. This CDR3 comprises 12 residues. The DNA of the CDR3 is TGTGCCAGCAGCGTAGGAAACAATGAGCAGTTCTTC. Protein: CASSVGNNEQFF.

This clonotype has only a few counts. The V call is TRBV19, the J call TRBJ1-4; no definite D call. V was clipped by 6 bases and J by 0 bases, with 5 bases between them. The CDR3 runs 13 residues. Per the germline V gene, CDR1 is LNHDA and CDR2 is SQIVND (reference sequence). The DNA for the CDR3 is TGTGCCAGTAGGCCGGCAACTAATGAAAAACTGTTTTTT. Its protein product is CASRPATNEKLFF.

This chain connects TRBV6-5 to TRBJ1-3; D might be TRBD1 (6 bases). CDR1 is MNHEY, CDR2 SVGAGI, per germline. V was pared by 4 bases and J by 8 bases, with 12 bases between. There are 13 residues in the CDR3. Here the CDR3 reads CASSFGQSHTIYF. The DNA for the CDR3 is TGTGCCAGCAGTTTCGGACAGTCCCACACCATATATTTT.

This chain joins TRBV20-1 and TRBJ2-5; 7 nucleotides match TRBD2. The CDR3 runs to 13 residues. Trimming at V came to 6 bases and at J to 3 bases, leaving 7 bases not matched to a gene. Germline loops: CDR1 DFQATT, CDR2 SNEGSKA (reference sequence). The DNA for the CDR3 is TGCAGTGCCGACCTCCTAGCGGAAGAGACCCAGTACTTC. It translates to CSADLLAEETQYF.

This clonotype was seen a few times. V usage is TRBV9 and J usage is TRBJ1-1; the match to TRBD1 covers 7 bases. The trim removed 1 base at V and 4 bases at J, leaving 7 bases unmatched. The germline CDR1 and CDR2 sequences are SGDLS and YYNGEE. The CDR3 totals 15 residues. CDR3 sequence reads: CASSVILPGGTEAFF. CDR3 nucleotides: TGTGCCAGCAGCGTAATTCTCCCAGGGGGCACTGAAGCTTTCTTT.